This entry is about one T cell receptor beta chain. The CDR3 is 17 residues long. The data were taken from a study of T cells expressing NK-cell markers. As the method of synthesis, 5'RACE template switching with UMIs yielded TCR beta cDNA. TCRdb reprocessed the 5' RACE reads, with one entry per CDR3 protein and no DNA. The ten top clones account for 4% to 5%, within a sample of 250,000 to 300,000 distinct CDR3 sequences. The sequence came from a woman between 18 and 75 years old in good health. The chain couples TRBV12-3 or TRBV12-4 to TRBJ2-1; no DNA is available, so the TRBD1 call from TCRdb remains unchecked. Source material: blood T cells: a sorted CD56 or NKG2C T cell subset, CD4+ or CD8+ T cells, or bulk PBMC T cells (not recorded which). This chain's CDR3 is CASILTGGGRRGNEQFF.